Listed here are 6 T cell receptor beta chains from one sample, sequenced in a study of blood T cell repertoires in COVID-19. Clones were read by immunoSEQ multiplex PCR, and TCRdb kept only the in-frame ones, dropping some. The table shows 250,000 to 400,000 clones, with around 89% occurring only once. What was sequenced was peripheral blood. Every receptor here comes from a woman aged 30 to 39 with COVID-19, enrolled during active disease.

The genes are TRBV19 and TRBJ1-1; no clear D. Germline lookup yields CDR1 LNHDA and CDR2 SQIVND (reference sequence). This CDR3 spans 15 amino acids. V gave up 5 bases and J gave up 2 bases, with 15 bases separating them. CDR3 sequence (DNA): TGTGCCAGTAGTGTTTATTCGCGTCAAAACACTGAAGCTTTCTTT. Amino acid sequence: CASSVYSRQNTEAFF.

The rearrangement links TRBV4-3 to TRBJ2-3, with 8 positions matching TRBD2. The CDR3 totals 17 residues. Germline V gene data show CDR1 as LGHNA and CDR2 as YSLEER. V lost 3 bases and J lost 4; bases outside the gene matches: 12. CDR3 protein: CASSQDPGTRIADTQYF. CDR3 bases: TGCGCCAGCAGCCAGGATCCTGGGACTAGGATAGCAGATACGCAGTATTTT.

The chain is built from TRBV11-1 and TRBJ2-3; 9 bases line up with TRBD2. The germline V gene has CDR1 SGHAT and CDR2 FQDESV (reference sequence). Trimming removed 5 bases from V and 2 bases from J; junction bases left unmatched: 5. The CDR3 is 15 amino acids. CDR3 nucleotide sequence: TGTGCCAGCAGCCTGGAGCGGGGGGCCACAGATACGCAGTATTTT. It yields the protein CASSLERGATDTQYF.

The J gene is TRBJ2-1, the V gene TRBV7-9, with 7 positions matching TRBD2. The CDR3 runs to 15 residues. Germline V gives CDR1 SEHNR, CDR2 FQNEAQ (reference sequence). V trimming: 1 base; J trimming: 7 bases; junction bases outside the gene matches: 7. The CDR3 protein is CASSLGLTSSNEQFF. CDR3 DNA sequence: TGTGCCAGCAGCTTAGGTCTGACTAGCAGTAATGAGCAGTTCTTC.

In its sample, this clone was seen once. V and J are TRBV9 and TRBJ2-2; possibly TRBD2 for D (5 bases). The germline CDR1 and CDR2 sequences are SGDLS and YYNGEE. This CDR3 has 15 amino acids. With 0 bases removed from V and 5 bases from J, the gap between germline ends came to 11 bases. This chain's CDR3 is CASSVESRGTGELFF. DNA for the CDR3: TGTGCCAGCAGCGTAGAGTCCAGAGGGACCGGGGAGCTGTTTTTT.

The CDR3 nucleotides read TGTGCCAGCAGCAAGGGCCGTCTGGGGCGCAGTCGGAACACTGAAGCTTTCTTT. Its protein product is CASSKGRLGRSRNTEAFF. The chain recombines TRBV5-6 with TRBJ1-1; a weak D match, TRBD1 (5 bases). This CDR3 comprises 18 residues. V dropped 4 bases and J dropped 1 base, with 23 bases sitting between them. Germline assignment: CDR1 SGHDT and CDR2 YYEEEE.